This T cell receptor (beta chain) was profiled in a study of cytomegalovirus exposure and HLA in healthy donors. Broader study findings: Among TCR beta chains, those listed as cytomegalovirus-associated numbered approximately 150. TCR beta V- and J-gene trimming, according to a later analysis, was linked to a missense DCLRE1C variant. In vitro testing confirmed a few CMV-associated chains as specific for CMV antigens.

A note on this clone: Antigen unknown.

Trimming took 4 bases from V and 4 from J, leaving 13 bases between them. Germline CDR1 is MNHEY and CDR2 is SMNVEV (reference sequence). This CDR3 has 14 amino acids. PCR involved 60 Vbeta and 13 Jbeta primers. Original data processing: The authors later counted 70 million to 80 million unique TCR beta chains, approximately 10 million of them shared. Produced via immunoSEQ multiplex PCR; TCRdb's table is partial and in-frame only. The DNA gave D and trimming, while V, J and clone size come from that table. The top ten hold over 12% of the sample, which has tens of thousands of clones, roughly 64% seen once.

This chain links TRBV27 with TRBJ1-1; D not resolved. Sequencing used PBMCs. This clonotype originated in a woman between 40 and 50 years old in good health and CMV-seropositive. As DNA, the CDR3 is TGTGCCAGCAGTTCATCGTGGGAGGGCACTGAAGCTTTCTTT. This codes for CASSSSWEGTEAFF.